The 22 T cell receptor beta chains below all came from one sample that was sequenced in a study of T cells in Graves' hyperthyroidism and ophthalmopathy (dated by TCRdb to between 2018 and 2020). The library came from multiplex PCR. This sample was sequenced with an Illumina HiSeq 2000. The TCR beta CDR3 regions were amplified from the RNA transcripts. The first round of RT-PCR for the TCR CDR3 was performed with the HTBI primer set and the Qiagen OneStep RT-PCR kit. In-frame beta chains were kept once TCRdb had trimmed the public reads at Q25 with fastp and called clones with MiXCR. Every distinct CDR3 protein forms one entry, paired with its most common genes and DNA. The sample records hundreds of thousands of distinct CDR3 sequences, 38% of which are singletons. 7% to 10% of the sample is taken by the ten largest. The specimen sequenced was blood. The receptors stem from a man aged 18 to 35 with Graves' hyperthyroidism.

The chain combines TRBV7-8 with TRBJ1-6, with no clear D. Germline V lookup: CDR1 SGHVS, CDR2 FQNEAQ. The length of the CDR3 is 14 residues. V lost 5 bases and J lost 4, with 9 bases in between. The DNA of the CDR3 is TGTGCCAGCAGCCCGTTAGAGTATAATTCACCCCTCCACTTT. It yields the protein CASSPLEYNSPLHF.

The chain recombines TRBV7-2 with TRBJ2-7, with D tentatively TRBD2 (6 bases). This CDR3 has 16 amino acids. Trimming left V 4 bases short and J 2 bases short, with 18 bases between. Germline lookup yields CDR1 SGHTA and CDR2 FQGNSA. This chain's CDR3 is CASSSVGSRMTYEQYF. The CDR3 bases are TGTGCCAGCAGCTCAGTCGGGAGTCGCATGACCTACGAGCAGTACTTC.

V is TRBV7-9 and J is TRBJ2-7; D call uncertain. The germline CDR1 and CDR2 sequences are SEHNR and FQNEAQ (reference sequence). CDR3 length equals 14 residues. Deletions cut 8 bases from V and 5 bases from J, with 19 bases between. The CDR3 DNA follows: TGTGCCAGCTCACCACCGACTGGGGTCCACGAGCAGTACTTC. Residues: CASSPPTGVHEQYF. Complete variable domain (other parts from reference TRBV7-9 and TRBJ2-7): DTGVSQNPRHKITKRGQNVTFRCDPISEHNRLYWYRQTLGQGPEFLTYFQNEAQLEKSRLLSDRFSAERPKGSFSTLEIQRTEQGDSAMYLCASSPPTGVHEQYFGPGTRLTVT.

About this clonotype itself: No conserved phenylalanine or tryptophan ends this CDR3, so it is likely a read error. The DNA is omitted, as the CDR3 cannot be located on it reliably, and the CDR3 follows TCRdb's listing. V usage is TRBV15 and J usage is TRBJ2-7; the table's D call TRBD1 went unverified against the DNA. Germline V gene data show CDR1 as LNHNV and CDR2 as YYDKDF (reference sequence). The CDR3 sequence runs 9 residues, both termini included. The chain's CDR3 is CATSRELPG.

The chain combines TRBV7-3 with TRBJ2-5; 11 nucleotides match TRBD2. The J segment lost 3 bases and the V segment lost 4 bases, leaving 10 bases of the junction unmatched. CDR1 and CDR2 from the germline V gene are SGHTA and FQGTGA. The CDR3 contains 17 residues. CDR3 in amino acids: CASSSPLSLAGEETQYF. As DNA, the CDR3 is TGTGCCAGCAGCTCCCCACTGTCACTAGCGGGGGAAGAGACCCAGTACTTC.

The genes are TRBV5-6 and TRBJ2-6; D is possibly TRBD1 (6 bases). The V gene lost 4 bases and the J gene lost 0 bases, with 14 bases spanning the gap. Germline assignment: CDR1 SGHDT and CDR2 YYEEEE. This CDR3 is 17 amino acids long. CDR3 protein: CASSQGQRSSGANVLTF. The CDR3 bases are TGTGCCAGCAGCCAGGGGCAGAGAAGCTCTGGGGCCAACGTCCTGACTTTC.

The rearrangement links TRBV9 to TRBJ1-5; D remains ambiguous. In germline, CDR1 is SGDLS, CDR2 YYNGEE. This CDR3 is built from 14 residues. V lost 3 bases and J 7 bases, leaving 14 bases between the germline ends. CDR3 nucleotides: TGTGCCAGCAGCGCCCGGACTGGAGAGCAGCCCCAGCATTTT. Translation gives CASSARTGEQPQHF.

This clonotype was detected only once. A clone one base away is much larger, so this may be a read error. The rearrangement uses TRBV29-1 and TRBJ2-7; 8 bases are a match to TRBD1. The CDR3 is 14 residues long. The germline CDR1 and CDR2 sequences are SQVTM and ANQGSEA. V dropped 7 bases and J dropped 5; count of bases not matched to a gene: 13. The CDR3 region has the DNA TGCAGCGCACGGGACAGGTTAACTTCCCACGAGCAGTACTTC. Protein product: CSARDRLTSHEQYF.

On this clonotype itself: With a much larger clone just one base away, this may be a read error. The conserved closing phenylalanine or tryptophan is absent in this CDR3, likely reflecting a read error. The J gene is TRBJ1-6, the V gene TRBV20-1; no clear D gene. This CDR3 comprises 13 residues. CDR1 and CDR2 from the germline V gene are DFQATT and SNEGSKA (reference sequence). V shed 6 bases and J shed 5 bases, with 11 bases lying between them. The CDR3 reads CSAQRPNNSPLHL. CDR3 in DNA: TGCAGTGCCCAACGCCCCAATAATTCACCCCTCCACCTT.

This clonotype was detected ten times or more. V and J are TRBV20-1 and TRBJ2-5, with D uncertain. Trimming took 1 base from V and 5 from J, leaving 5 bases between them. The CDR3 sequence is 11 residues long. Per germline, CDR1 DFQATT and CDR2 SNEGSKA (reference sequence). The CDR3 DNA follows: TGCAGTGCTAGAGTCGTGGAGACCCAGTACTTC. The encoded protein is CSARVVETQYF.

The V call is TRBV28, the J call TRBJ1-6, with TRBD1 as a possible D gene (6 bases). V gave up 10 bases and J gave up 7 bases, with 11 bases separating them. This CDR3 contains 12 residues. Germline V gives CDR1 MDHEN, CDR2 SYDVKM. The CDR3 nucleotides read TGTGCCACACAGGGTCGGAATTCACCCCTCCACTTT. It translates to CATQGRNSPLHF.

The chain combines TRBV9 with TRBJ1-1; D call uncertain. CDR1 and CDR2 from the germline V gene are SGDLS and YYNGEE. This CDR3 is built from 15 residues. The germline V and J ends were trimmed by 2 bases and 0 bases, with 11 bases remaining between them. The chain's CDR3 is CASSVVPSMNTEAFF. CDR3 in DNA: TGTGCCAGCAGCGTTGTCCCTTCTATGAACACTGAAGCTTTCTTT. The full variable domain, its missing parts supplied by reference TRBV9 and TRBJ1-1, is DSGVTQTPKHLITATGQRVTLRCSPRSGDLSVYWYQQSLDQGLQFLIQYYNGEERAKGNILERFSAQQFPDLHSELNLSSLELGDSALYFCASSVVPSMNTEAFFGQGTRLTVV.

This clonotype was seen ten or more times. V usage is TRBV9 and J usage is TRBJ2-5; D is perhaps TRBD1 (6 bases). The germline CDR1 and CDR2 sequences are SGDLS and YYNGEE. The V end was cut by 7 bases, the J end by 5 bases, with 15 bases between. The length of the CDR3 is 13 residues. Here the CDR3 reads CASGTVGAETQYF. For the CDR3, the DNA is TGTGCCAGCGGCACCGTGGGGGCGGAGACCCAGTACTTC.

This clonotype occurred once. The genes are TRBV19 and TRBJ2-1, with D possibly being TRBD2 (7 bases). V was shortened by 3 bases and J by 5 bases, with 14 bases between the two germline ends. There are 15 residues in the CDR3. Germline lookup yields CDR1 LNHDA and CDR2 SQIVND (reference sequence). CDR3 residues: CASSIMGGPDNEQFF. The CDR3 DNA reads TGTGCCAGTAGTATCATGGGGGGGCCGGACAATGAGCAGTTCTTC.

V usage is TRBV15 and J usage is TRBJ2-3; D is perhaps TRBD1 or TRBD2 (6 bases each). CDR1 and CDR2 (germline): LNHNV, YYDKDF (reference sequence). CDR3 length equals 16 residues. Between the trimmed V and J ends, which lost 7 bases and 2 bases, there was a span of 19 bases. CDR3 nucleotide sequence: TGTGCCACCAACCCAGGGGACTCTGCTTTCACAGATACGCAGTATTTT. Residues: CATNPGDSAFTDTQYF. Using reference TRBV15 and TRBJ2-3 for the parts outside the CDR3, the full variable domain is DAMVIQNPRYQVTQFGKPVTLSCSQTLNHNVMYWYQQKSSQAPKLLFHYYDKDFNNEADTPDNFQSRRPNTSFCFLDIRSPGLGDTAMYLCATNPGDSAFTDTQYFGPGTRLTVL.

This clonotype was counted ten times or more. The chain links TRBV29-1 to TRBJ1-1, with unresolved D. Germline V gene data show CDR1 as SQVTM and CDR2 as ANQGSEA. The CDR3 totals 16 residues. The V gene lost 3 bases and the J gene lost 1 base, with 18 bases spanning the gap. CDR3 protein: CSVDHNPATANTEAFF. As DNA, the CDR3 is TGCAGCGTTGACCACAACCCGGCGACTGCGAACACTGAAGCTTTCTTT.

This clonotype was observed at least ten times. The chain is built from TRBV10-3 and TRBJ2-7, with D possibly being TRBD1 (6 bases). CDR3 length: 16 amino acids. Germline loops: CDR1 ENHRY, CDR2 SYGVKD. Trimming shortened V by 5 bases and J by 2 bases, and 19 bases separated the two germline ends. CDR3 bases: TGTGCCATCAGTCTCCATGGGACACCTGACACCTACGAGCAGTACTTC. This sequence encodes CAISLHGTPDTYEQYF.

This clonotype showed up just a few times. V is TRBV25-1 and J is TRBJ2-2, with unresolved D. Deletions cut 3 bases from V and 3 bases from J, with 5 bases between. CDR3 length: 13 amino acids. CDR1 and CDR2 (germline): MGHDK, SYGVNS. The DNA of the CDR3 is TGTGCCAGCAGTGACCACTACACCGGGGAGCTGTTTTTT. It codes for CASSDHYTGELFF. Looking up the rest from reference TRBV25-1 and TRBJ2-2 gives the full variable domain: EADIYQTPRYLVIGTGKKITLECSQTMGHDKMYWYQQDPGMELHLIHYSYGVNSTEKGDLSSESTVSRIRTEHFPLTLESARPSHTSQYLCASSDHYTGELFFGEGSRLTVL.

In nucleotides, the CDR3 is TGTGCCAGCAGCATCCTAAACAGCCTTTCACCCCTCCACTTT. Translating gives CASSILNSLSPLHF. The V and J genes are TRBV9 and TRBJ1-6, with D hard to call. Germline assignment: CDR1 SGDLS and CDR2 YYNGEE. The V end was cut by 4 bases, the J end by 9 bases, with 14 bases between. The CDR3 spans 14 residues.

The chain is built from TRBV6-2 or TRBV6-3 and TRBJ2-7; possible D gene TRBD2, 6 bases. V lost 7 bases to trimming and J lost 1 base, with 17 bases between them. The CDR3 length is 15 residues. Per germline, CDR1 MNHEY and CDR2 SVGEGT. CDR3: CASKGGDGRSYEQYF. The CDR3 nucleotides are TGTGCCAGCAAGGGTGGGGACGGGAGATCCTACGAGCAGTACTTC.

This clonotype was seen ten or more times. This chain uses TRBV7-8 with TRBJ1-5; D ambiguous. The CDR3 is 13 residues long. Trimming shortened V by 5 bases and J by 5 bases, and 10 bases separated the two germline ends. Germline V gene sequence: CDR1 SGHVS, CDR2 FQNEAQ. The CDR3 protein is CASSQTRDQPQHF. Written as DNA, the CDR3 is TGTGCCAGCAGCCAGACACGCGATCAGCCCCAGCATTTT.

The genes are TRBV7-8 and TRBJ2-5; 12 nucleotides agree with TRBD2. This CDR3 has 16 amino acids. Germline CDR1 reads SGHVS; CDR2 reads FQNEAQ. Trimming at V came to 3 bases and at J to 4 bases, leaving 6 bases not matched to a gene. For the CDR3, the DNA is TGTGCCAGCAGCTTCCAGGGGGGACTAGCGGGAGAGACCCAGTACTTC. It codes for CASSFQGGLAGETQYF.